This T cell receptor (beta chain) was obtained from a study of CD8+ T cells in alopecia areata. The study, taken as a whole, reports: Scalp clonality and expanded CD8+ clones among the top 100 fell significantly with tofacitinib. Alphabeta T cells residing in normal skin are also sequenced in scalp samples. In scalp and blood, many expanded lesional clones persisted during tofacitinib. Researchers report lesional scalp, most notably alopecia totalis/universalis, outstripped normal scalp in clonality.

Treatment indicated: oral pan-JAK inhibitor, 5-10 mg twice daily. Note on this clone: Its antigen is undetermined.

RNA extraction was followed by reverse transcription into cDNA, which acted as the sequencing template. Repertoires were generated with immunoSEQ multiplex PCR, while TCRdb's copy carries only in-frame clones and drops some. This sample carries approximately 210,000 clones, under 80% of them seen once, and the ten largest clones take under 1.5%. The clonotype originates from a human donor with alopecia areata. The material was CD4+ T cells sorted from blood, obtained at week 49, from a patient treated with tofacitinib.

CDR3 sequence: CSVITRTGGSYEQYF. The DNA for the CDR3 is TGCAGCGTAATAACGAGGACAGGGGGCTCCTACGAGCAGTACTTC. The chain couples TRBV29-1 to TRBJ2-7, with 10 bases identical to TRBD1. This CDR3 spans 15 amino acids. After removal of 6 bases from V and 0 bases from J, the junction contained 8 bases not matched to a gene. CDR1 and CDR2 (germline): SQVTM, ANQGSEA.